This record looks at one T cell receptor beta chain sequence and its context. V lost 3 bases and J 4 bases, leaving 10 bases between the germline ends. Looked up from germline, CDR1 is DFQATT and CDR2 is SNEGSKA (reference sequence). This CDR3 spans 13 amino acids. This specimen belongs to a study of response to subunit inactivated influenza vaccine. TCRdb re-called the RT-PCR reads through MiXCR, storing one row per CDR3 protein. This sample has some 540,000 distinct CDR3 sequences, with under 30% found just once. These same records also appear under a second study, on T cells expressing NK-cell markers. That source notes: UMI-tagged 5'RACE template switching yielded the TCR beta cDNA. T cells sorted in several experiments were restricted to alpha-beta TCR T cells by an anti-gamma-delta TCR antibody. HCMV specificity was not established for the expanded NKG2C+ T cell clones.

This chain connects TRBV20-1 to TRBJ2-1; D perhaps matches TRBD2 (6 bases). The source material was CD4+ T cells sorted from PBMCs, sampled roughly 13 days after vaccination. This receptor was taken from a man aged 50-60 years who received an inactivated influenza vaccine. CDR3 region: CSASWRGYNEQFF. In DNA form, the CDR3 reads TGCAGTGCTAGTTGGAGGGGATACAATGAGCAGTTCTTC.